These T cell receptor beta chains were read from a single sample in a study of blood T cell repertoires in COVID-19. The protocol was immunoSEQ multiplex PCR, while the TCRdb copy is restricted to in-frame clones and leaves out a portion. The data hold under 300,000 clones, with 83% observed a single time. The source material was peripheral blood. Receptor source: a human donor in a cohort sampled during active COVID-19. The CDR3 runs from the conserved cysteine through the conserved F or W. Each record gives: V gene, CDR3 length, CDR3 protein.

V: TRBV9; length: 16; CDR3: CASSALLAGGGNEQFF
V: TRBV3-1/TRBV3-2; length: 15; CDR3: CASSQAGSSGNTIYF
V: TRBV11-2; length: 15; CDR3: CASRSTGSNADTQYF
V: TRBV18; length: 14; CDR3: CASSPQDSSYEQYF
V: TRBV7-9; length: 14; CDR3: CASSSQQDYNEQFF
V: TRBV5-6; length: 12; CDR3: CASSLSRQATYF
V: TRBV19; length: 15; CDR3: CASTLGQYSNQPQHF
V: TRBV7-2; length: 16; CDR3: CASSPPQGSGNQPQHF
V: TRBV27; length: 15; CDR3: CASSFYRGPNYGYTF
V: TRBV5-4; length: 18; CDR3: CASSSTSRSPSSGNTIYF
V: TRBV19; length: 19; CDR3: CASTPYRDRGFQSNQPQHF
V: TRBV7-8; length: 15; CDR3: CASSLIIPGANVLTF
V: TRBV5-1; length: 14; CDR3: CASSPGQLNQPQHF
V: TRBV24-1; length: 17; CDR3: CATSDSTWTDSTGELFF
V: TRBV5-1; length: 17; CDR3: CASSTIVRRGKNYEQYF
V: TRBV5-1; length: 14; CDR3: CASTLGVRKETQYF
V: TRBV5-1; length: 15; CDR3: CASSLAGGSQETQYF
V: TRBV3-1/TRBV3-2; length: 15; CDR3: CASSRRTGRSYEQYF
V: TRBV12-3/TRBV12-4; length: 13; CDR3: CASRFGLANEQFF
V: TRBV9; length: 12; CDR3: CASSVGQTEQYF
V: TRBV5-4; length: 15; CDR3: CASSLGGQGVYEQYF
V: TRBV9; length: 15; CDR3: CASSVSSGDNQPQHF
V: TRBV5-6; length: 15; CDR3: CASSFYAGVYNEQFF
V: TRBV18; length: 14; CDR3: CASSPSTGKTEAFF
V: TRBV10-2; length: 15; CDR3: CASRQAAATNEKLFF
V: TRBV12-3/TRBV12-4; length: 12; CDR3: CASSYRESEAFF
V: TRBV6-1; length: 15; CDR3: CASSEEDRGQETQYF
V: TRBV11-2; length: 11; CDR3: CASSFRGEQYF
V: TRBV4-2; length: 15; CDR3: CASSQVYGQGGEQYF
V: TRBV10-3; length: 15; CDR3: CAISGAGFFGDGYTF
V: TRBV19; length: 14; CDR3: CASSFYRATGELFF
V: TRBV24-1; length: 15; CDR3: CATSDAPDRGNEQFF
V: TRBV7-9; length: 19; CDR3: CASSLIARAGGAPYNEQFF
V: TRBV7-2; length: 14; CDR3: CASSAGGAVKTQYF
V: TRBV24-1; length: 16; CDR3: CATSDRRQGSYNEQFF
V: TRBV12-3/TRBV12-4; length: 13; CDR3: CASRTGGHQPQHF
V: TRBV18; length: 14; CDR3: CASSPLDRGDTIYF
V: TRBV19; length: 11; CDR3: CARLTGWTQYF
V: TRBV6-4; length: 13; CDR3: CASSLGGGTEAFF
V: TRBV7-9; length: 16; CDR3: CASSKGLAGGQDTQYF
V: TRBV20-1; length: 8; CDR3: CKAGGYTF
V: TRBV5-1; length: 14; CDR3: CASSSGTAQETQYF
V: TRBV5-4; length: 14; CDR3: CASSSVLAGREQYF
V: TRBV7-2; length: 15; CDR3: CASSLGGASGNTIYF
V: TRBV6-5; length: 13; CDR3: CASSYDRGSEAFF
V: TRBV11-2; length: 13; CDR3: CASSFEGDQPQHF
V: TRBV11-1; length: 15; CDR3: CASSKPTGGDETQYF
V: TRBV28; length: 14; CDR3: CASTPQGIKEKLFF